A selection of T cell receptor beta chains follows, all from one sample in a study of control samples from healthy donors and cancer patients. Sequenced by immunoSEQ multiplex PCR; TCRdb stores in-frame clones only, minus some. Here the sample spans some 100,000 clones, around three quarters being singletons. The sequenced sample was blood. These receptors all come from a woman aged 30 to 39 in good health. Both conserved end residues are part of each CDR3. D genes are given only for firm matches. Only part of the rows carry a size: once, few, many, or a class if the clone is expanded.

j_call: TRBJ2-3
clone_size: .
cdr3_length: 14
d_call: .
v_call: TRBV29-1
cdr3_nt: TGCAGCGTCCCCCAAGGGTCTGGCACAGATACGCAGTATTTT
cdr3_aa: CSVPQGSGTDTQYF

j_call: TRBJ1-3
clone_size: .
cdr3_length: 17
d_call: .
v_call: TRBV5-5
cdr3_nt: TGTGCCAGCAGCTTTGGGTCAAACATCCGCTCTGGAAACACCATATATTTT
cdr3_aa: CASSFGSNIRSGNTIYF

j_call: TRBJ2-5
clone_size: .
cdr3_length: 13
d_call: .
v_call: TRBV5-5
cdr3_nt: TGTGCCAGCAGCCTTGGGGGGCAAGAGACCCAGTACTTC
cdr3_aa: CASSLGGQETQYF

j_call: TRBJ1-4
clone_size: .
cdr3_length: 15
d_call: .
v_call: TRBV11-2
cdr3_nt: TGTGCCAGCAGCTTAGGACTCCAAAGGACTCAAAAAGAATTTTTT
cdr3_aa: CASSLGLQRTQKEFF

j_call: TRBJ1-2
clone_size: few
cdr3_length: 13
d_call: .
v_call: TRBV12-3/TRBV12-4
cdr3_nt: TGTGCCAGCAGGGGCGGGACGCACTATGGCTACACCTTC
cdr3_aa: CASRGGTHYGYTF

j_call: TRBJ1-6
clone_size: .
cdr3_length: 14
d_call: .
v_call: TRBV6-2/TRBV6-3
cdr3_nt: TGTGCCAGCAGTTACGTCTCAGGGAGTTCACCCCTCCACTTT
cdr3_aa: CASSYVSGSSPLHF

j_call: TRBJ2-3
clone_size: .
cdr3_length: 17
d_call: .
v_call: TRBV4-3
cdr3_nt: TGCGCCAGCAGCCAAGATCTACAGTGGGGGAGCACAGATACGCAGTATTTT
cdr3_aa: CASSQDLQWGSTDTQYF

j_call: TRBJ2-2
clone_size: .
cdr3_length: 13
d_call: .
v_call: TRBV5-1
cdr3_nt: TGCGCCAGCAGCTTGGCCGGTACCGGGGAGCTGTTTTTT
cdr3_aa: CASSLAGTGELFF

j_call: TRBJ2-7
clone_size: .
cdr3_length: 14
d_call: .
v_call: TRBV21-1
cdr3_nt: TGTGCCAGCAGCAAAATAGGGTTGGGGGGCGAGCAGTACTTC
cdr3_aa: CASSKIGLGGEQYF

j_call: TRBJ1-1
clone_size: .
cdr3_length: 13
d_call: .
v_call: TRBV19
cdr3_nt: TGTGCCATCCAAAGGGGGGTGGGCACTGAAGCTTTCTTT
cdr3_aa: CAIQRGVGTEAFF

j_call: TRBJ2-3
clone_size: .
cdr3_length: 13
d_call: .
v_call: TRBV6-5
cdr3_nt: TGTGCCAGCAGCGCCGACCGGGCAGATACGCAGTATTTT
cdr3_aa: CASSADRADTQYF

j_call: TRBJ1-2
clone_size: .
cdr3_length: 14
d_call: .
v_call: TRBV9
cdr3_nt: .
cdr3_aa: CASSVATGAGVRTF

j_call: TRBJ1-1
clone_size: .
cdr3_length: 12
d_call: TRBD1
v_call: TRBV30
cdr3_nt: TGTGCCTGGGGACAGGGGAGAACTGAAGCTTTCTTT
cdr3_aa: CAWGQGRTEAFF

j_call: TRBJ2-5
clone_size: .
cdr3_length: 14
d_call: .
v_call: TRBV6-5
cdr3_nt: TGTGCCAGCAGTCCCGGGACTCTCAGGGAGACCCAGTACTTC
cdr3_aa: CASSPGTLRETQYF

j_call: TRBJ1-3
clone_size: few
cdr3_length: 17
d_call: .
v_call: TRBV18
cdr3_nt: TGTGCCAGCTCACCATCTTCAGGGGCGTCCGCTGGAAACACCATATATTTT
cdr3_aa: CASSPSSGASAGNTIYF

j_call: TRBJ2-3
clone_size: .
cdr3_length: 15
d_call: .
v_call: TRBV5-8
cdr3_nt: TGTGCCAGCAGCCCGGTTAGCGGTCCGAGAGATACGCAGTATTTT
cdr3_aa: CASSPVSGPRDTQYF

j_call: TRBJ1-1
clone_size: .
cdr3_length: 13
d_call: .
v_call: TRBV6-4
cdr3_nt: TGTGCCAGCAGTGTAGAGCGGTACACTGAAGCTTTCTTT
cdr3_aa: CASSVERYTEAFF

j_call: TRBJ1-1
clone_size: .
cdr3_length: 15
d_call: .
v_call: TRBV19
cdr3_nt: TGTGCCAGTACCCTTGCTGGCCGGATGAACACTGAAGCTTTCTTT
cdr3_aa: CASTLAGRMNTEAFF

j_call: TRBJ1-4
clone_size: .
cdr3_length: 15
d_call: .
v_call: TRBV5-8
cdr3_nt: TGTGCCAGCAGCCAAAGACAGCCAACTAATGAAAAACTGTTTTTT
cdr3_aa: CASSQRQPTNEKLFF

j_call: TRBJ2-3
clone_size: .
cdr3_length: 13
d_call: .
v_call: TRBV4-3
cdr3_nt: TGCGCCAGCAGCCAAGATCCCGCAGATACGCAGTATTTT
cdr3_aa: CASSQDPADTQYF

j_call: TRBJ2-1
clone_size: .
cdr3_length: 13
d_call: .
v_call: TRBV30
cdr3_nt: TGTGCCTGGAGTACGGTTCCCAACAATGAGCAGTTCTTC
cdr3_aa: CAWSTVPNNEQFF

j_call: TRBJ1-4
clone_size: .
cdr3_length: 15
d_call: TRBD1
v_call: TRBV5-4
cdr3_nt: TGTGCCAGCAGCACAGGGACAGCCGGGGCGGAAAAACTGTTTTTT
cdr3_aa: CASSTGTAGAEKLFF

j_call: TRBJ1-1
clone_size: .
cdr3_length: 14
d_call: TRBD1
v_call: TRBV6-2/TRBV6-3
cdr3_nt: TGTGCCAGCAGCCCCGACAGGGGGAACACTGAAGCTTTCTTT
cdr3_aa: CASSPDRGNTEAFF

j_call: TRBJ2-7
clone_size: few
cdr3_length: 15
d_call: .
v_call: TRBV4-3
cdr3_nt: TGCGCCAGCAGCCAAGGGTTAGGCAGCTCCTACGAGCAGTACTTC
cdr3_aa: CASSQGLGSSYEQYF

j_call: TRBJ1-1
clone_size: .
cdr3_length: 15
d_call: .
v_call: TRBV5-1
cdr3_nt: TGCGCCAGCAGCTTGGCCGTGGGTCCCAACACTGAAGCTTTCTTT
cdr3_aa: CASSLAVGPNTEAFF

j_call: TRBJ2-1
clone_size: .
cdr3_length: 13
d_call: .
v_call: TRBV11-3
cdr3_nt: TGTGCCAGCAGCTTAGTAAGGGGCAATGAGCAGTTCTTC
cdr3_aa: CASSLVRGNEQFF

j_call: TRBJ2-7
clone_size: few
cdr3_length: 15
d_call: .
v_call: TRBV23-1
cdr3_nt: TGCGCCAGCGGGGGAACGGACAGCAGCTCCTACGAGCAGTACTTC
cdr3_aa: CASGGTDSSSYEQYF

j_call: TRBJ1-1
clone_size: .
cdr3_length: 12
d_call: TRBD1
v_call: TRBV19
cdr3_nt: TGTGCCAGCGCAGGGGGTTTAACTGAAGCTTTCTTT
cdr3_aa: CASAGGLTEAFF

j_call: TRBJ2-7
clone_size: .
cdr3_length: 13
d_call: .
v_call: TRBV18
cdr3_nt: TGTGCCAGCTCAGGGGCTATGGGCTACGAGCAGTACTTC
cdr3_aa: CASSGAMGYEQYF

j_call: TRBJ2-1
clone_size: .
cdr3_length: 13
d_call: .
v_call: TRBV12-3/TRBV12-4
cdr3_nt: TGTGCCAGCACCCGACCGGGGATCGATGAGCAGTTCTTC
cdr3_aa: CASTRPGIDEQFF